The 23 T cell receptor beta chains below all came from one sample that was sequenced in a study of CD8+ T cells in alopecia areata. Extraction and reverse transcription of RNA yielded cDNA as the sequencing template. The repertoire was sequenced with immunoSEQ multiplex PCR; TCRdb's copy has only in-frame clones and lacks some. The sample lists more than 90,000 clones, about 61% seen once, with about 31% in the top ten. As to treatment: oral pan-JAK inhibitor, 5-10 mg twice daily. Material: CD8+ T cells sorted from blood, obtained at week 4, from a patient treated with tofacitinib. The source of these receptors is a human donor with alopecia areata.

This clone was detected only a few times. The chain has TRBV29-1 and TRBJ2-7; a possible D gene is TRBD1 (6 bases). From germline, CDR1 is SQVTM and CDR2 ANQGSEA. V was shortened by 5 bases and J by 5 bases, with 13 bases between the two germline ends. The CDR3 runs 12 residues. The CDR3: CSVTGIGDEQYF. DNA for the CDR3: TGCAGCGTTACAGGGATAGGTGACGAGCAGTACTTC.

The chain carries TRBV25-1 and TRBJ1-4, with 7 bases matching TRBD1. V was clipped by 4 bases and J by 0 bases; unmatched bases: 2. Germline loops: CDR1 MGHDK, CDR2 SYGVNS. This CDR3 is 15 amino acids long. CDR3 coding DNA: TGTGCCAGCAGTGGGACAGGTTCAACTAATGAAAAACTGTTTTTT. Amino acid sequence: CASSGTGSTNEKLFF.

The V and J genes are TRBV30 and TRBJ2-7; D might be TRBD1 (6 bases). The V and J ends lost 0 bases and 6 bases respectively, with 12 bases between them. CDR3 length equals 13 residues. Germline CDR1 and CDR2: GTSNPN and SVGIG (reference sequence). Here the CDR3 reads CAWSVSRGSEQYF. CDR3 nucleotide sequence: TGTGCCTGGAGTGTGAGCAGGGGAAGCGAGCAGTACTTC. The variable domain in full, with the rest retrieved from reference TRBV30 and TRBJ2-7, is SQTIHQWPATLVQPVGSPLSLECTVEGTSNPNLYWYRQAAGRGLQLLFYSVGIGQISSEVPQNLSASRPQDRQFILSSKKLLLSDSGFYLCAWSVSRGSEQYFGPGTRLTVT.

The V gene is TRBV30, the J gene TRBJ1-2; D may be TRBD1 (6 bases). The germline V and J ends were trimmed by 2 bases and 7 bases, with 20 bases remaining between them. The CDR3 sequence is 15 residues long. Germline CDR1 reads GTSNPN; CDR2 reads SVGIG (reference sequence). CDR3: CAWSSVGGGAIGYTF. The DNA of the CDR3 is TGTGCCTGGAGTTCTGTTGGAGGGGGGGCAATTGGCTACACCTTC.

CDR3 protein: CSVRFQGDNSPLHF. The CDR3 DNA follows: TGCAGCGTTAGATTCCAGGGGGATAATTCACCCCTCCACTTT. The V gene is TRBV29-1, the J gene TRBJ1-6; TRBD1 matches at 7 bases. Trimming removed 5 bases from V and 5 bases from J; junction bases left unmatched: 6. This CDR3 contains 14 residues. Germline CDR1 reads SQVTM; CDR2 reads ANQGSEA.

This clone was counted a few times. The chain links TRBV30 to TRBJ2-7; a weak D match, TRBD1 (5 bases). The germline CDR1 and CDR2 sequences are GTSNPN and SVGIG (reference sequence). With 2 bases removed from V and 0 bases from J, the gap between germline ends came to 8 bases. This CDR3 region has 13 residues. The CDR3 DNA sequence: TGTGCCTGGAGTTTGGACACCTCCTACGAGCAGTACTTC. This gives the protein CAWSLDTSYEQYF. Based on the CDR3 plus reference TRBV30 and TRBJ2-7, the full variable domain is SQTIHQWPATLVQPVGSPLSLECTVEGTSNPNLYWYRQAAGRGLQLLFYSVGIGQISSEVPQNLSASRPQDRQFILSSKKLLLSDSGFYLCAWSLDTSYEQYFGPGTRLTVT.

The genes are TRBV30 and TRBJ2-1, with 8 bases that match TRBD2. The CDR3 has 15 residues. Per germline, CDR1 GTSNPN and CDR2 SVGIG (reference sequence). With 1 base clipped from V and 2 bases from J, the junction kept 4 bases outside the gene matches. The CDR3 here is CAWSEIGGAYNEQFF. The CDR3 DNA reads as TGTGCCTGGAGTGAAATCGGGGGGGCCTACAATGAGCAGTTCTTC. Looking up the rest from reference TRBV30 and TRBJ2-1 gives the full variable domain: SQTIHQWPATLVQPVGSPLSLECTVEGTSNPNLYWYRQAAGRGLQLLFYSVGIGQISSEVPQNLSASRPQDRQFILSSKKLLLSDSGFYLCAWSEIGGAYNEQFFGPGTRLTVL.

This clone was detected only a few times. V and J are TRBV30 and TRBJ1-1, with D tentatively TRBD1 (6 bases). Deletions cut 3 bases from V and 0 bases from J, with 11 bases between. The CDR3 is 14 amino acids. Germline CDR1 is GTSNPN and CDR2 is SVGIG (reference sequence). CDR3 residues: CAWSQTGLNTEAFF. CDR3 DNA sequence: TGTGCCTGGAGCCAGACAGGATTGAACACTGAAGCTTTCTTT.

This clone was counted between two and nine times. Sequence at one end of the junction differs from germline and may be a read error. The rearrangement joins TRBV7-7 to TRBJ2-2; D gene ambiguous. CDR1 and CDR2 from the germline V gene are SSHAT and FNYEAQ (reference sequence). The CDR3 is 15 amino acids. The CDR3 DNA follows: TGTGCTAGCAGCTTAGGTCCGGATAACACCGGGGAGCTGTTTTTT. It codes for CASSLGPDNTGELFF. Using reference TRBV7-7 and TRBJ2-2 for the parts outside the CDR3, the full variable domain is GAGVSQSPRYKVTKRGQDVTLRCDPISSHATLYWYQQALGQGPEFLTYFNYEAQPDKSGLPSDRFSAERPEGSISTLTIQRTEQRDSAMYRCASSLGPDNTGELFFGEGSRLTVL.

The gene calls are TRBV4-2 and TRBJ2-7; 9 positions agree with TRBD2. Unmatched junction bases numbered 7, after V lost 0 bases and J lost 4 bases. The CDR3 is 16 residues long. Per the germline V gene, CDR1 is LGHNA and CDR2 is YNFKEQ. The CDR3 bases are TGTGCCAGCAGCCAAGATTCGGGCGGGGGGGTATACGAGCAGTACTTC. The encoded protein is CASSQDSGGGVYEQYF.

Note on this clone: This specimen includes other DNA sequences encoding the same CDR3. CDR3 DNA sequence: TGCAGCGCGCTGACAGCCAACACCGGGGAGCTGTTTTTT. Encoded protein: CSALTANTGELFF. The V call is TRBV29-1, the J call TRBJ2-2; tentative D call: TRBD1 (5 bases). Germline loops: CDR1 SQVTM, CDR2 ANQGSEA. The CDR3 consists of 13 residues. Trimming took 7 bases from V and 2 from J, leaving 11 bases between them.

This rearrangement joins TRBV29-1 to TRBJ1-2, with 8 bases aligning to TRBD1. Germline V gene data show CDR1 as SQVTM and CDR2 as ANQGSEA. The CDR3 extends over 14 amino acids. J was trimmed by 3 bases and V by 1 base; bases with no gene match: 4. The CDR3 sequence is CSVEATGGYYGYTF. CDR3 nucleotides: TGCAGCGTTGAAGCAACAGGGGGTTACTATGGCTACACCTTC. The complete variable domain, with remaining parts taken from reference TRBV29-1 and TRBJ1-2, reads SAVISQKPSRDICQRGTSLTIQCQVDSQVTMMFWYRQQPGQSLTLIATANQGSEATYESGFVIDKFPISRPNLTFSTLTVSNMSPEDSSIYLCSVEATGGYYGYTFGSGTRLTVV.

CDR3 coding DNA: TGTGCCAGTAGTATGGGGACGGACTCCTACGAGCAGTACTTC. Its translation: CASSMGTDSYEQYF. The chain recombines TRBV19 with TRBJ2-7; D possibly matches TRBD1 or TRBD2 (5 bases each). Germline V gives CDR1 LNHDA, CDR2 SQIVND (reference sequence). With 3 bases removed from V and 0 bases from J, the gap between germline ends came to 9 bases. The length of the CDR3 is 14 residues.

In its sample, this clone was seen a few times. The V and J genes are TRBV5-6 and TRBJ2-7; D is perhaps TRBD1 or TRBD2 (6 bases each). Germline CDR1 and CDR2: SGHDT and YYEEEE. Trimming took 4 bases from V and 3 from J, leaving 11 bases between them. CDR3 length: 13 amino acids. The CDR3 DNA follows: TGTGCCAGCAGCCTGGGGGGCCTCTACGAGCAGTACTTC. Translating it yields CASSLGGLYEQYF.

The V call is TRBV29-1, the J call TRBJ1-3, with D uncertain. The germline gives CDR1 SQVTM, CDR2 ANQGSEA. The CDR3 is made up of 11 amino acids. V lost 4 bases to trimming and J lost 4 bases, with 5 bases between them. The CDR3 region has the DNA TGCAGCGTTGTTCAGGGAAACACCATATATTTT. Translating gives CSVVQGNTIYF.

This clone occurred a few times. The chain couples TRBV6-5 to TRBJ2-7; a possible D gene is TRBD1 (5 bases). The V end lost 5 bases, the J end lost 7 bases, and 15 bases lay between the germline ends. This CDR3 has 13 residues. Germline V lookup: CDR1 MNHEY, CDR2 SVGAGI. CDR3 region: CASSPATWTEQYF. DNA of the CDR3: TGTGCCAGCAGTCCGGCGACTTGGACAGAGCAGTACTTC.

The genes are TRBV2 and TRBJ1-5; 9 bases fit TRBD1. Germline V gene lookup returns CDR1 SNHLY and CDR2 FYNNEI. The V segment lost 2 bases and the J segment 2 bases; nucleotides outside the gene matches: 1. The CDR3 consists of 15 residues. The DNA of the CDR3 is TGTGCCAGCAGTGAACGGGACAGGGGCAATCAGCCCCAGCATTTT. Amino acids: CASSERDRGNQPQHF.

The chain employs TRBV30 and TRBJ1-1; D gene uncertain. The germline V gene has CDR1 GTSNPN and CDR2 SVGIG (reference sequence). The CDR3 has 13 residues. V lost 3 bases, J lost 1 base, and 9 bases lay in between. DNA for the CDR3: TGTGCCTGGAGCCTAGGAGCGAACACTGAAGCTTTCTTT. It specifies CAWSLGANTEAFF.

The V call is TRBV30, the J call TRBJ2-3, with D possibly matching TRBD1 (6 bases). Trimming stripped 5 bases from V and 6 bases from J, with 18 bases between. The CDR3 runs to 14 residues. The germline CDR1 and CDR2 sequences are GTSNPN and SVGIG (reference sequence). In DNA form, the CDR3 reads TGTGCCTGGTCTTTGGGGGCCACCGTGGATACGCAGTATTTT. Its protein product is CAWSLGATVDTQYF.

The chain is built from TRBV28 and TRBJ2-1; no clear D gene. Germline V gene sequence: CDR1 MDHEN, CDR2 SYDVKM. V was shortened by 7 bases and J by 0 bases, with 10 bases between the two germline ends. This CDR3 spans 14 amino acids. The CDR3 DNA reads as TGTGCCAGCACCCTGCGGCCCTCCTACAATGAGCAGTTCTTC. This sequence encodes CASTLRPSYNEQFF.

The chain is built from TRBV27 and TRBJ1-5; D gene uncertain. CDR3 length: 13 residues. Germline CDR1 and CDR2: MNHEY and SMNVEV (reference sequence). The V end lost 5 bases, the J end lost 2 bases, and 7 bases lay between the germline ends. The CDR3 sequence: CASSRRGNQPQHF. CDR3 coding DNA: TGTGCCAGCAGTCGGAGGGGCAATCAGCCCCAGCATTTT.

V gene TRBV29-1 combines with J gene TRBJ2-7; the match to TRBD1 covers 7 bases. Germline CDR1 SQVTM, CDR2 ANQGSEA. J lost 4 bases, V lost 7 bases, and 7 bases had no gene match. The CDR3 loop spans 12 amino acids. For the CDR3, the DNA is TGCAGCGCGTTAAGGGGGCCATACGAGCAGTACTTC. This translates into CSALRGPYEQYF.

The chain has TRBV29-1 and TRBJ1-1, with D possibly being TRBD1 (6 bases). This CDR3 has 12 residues. V shed 4 bases and J shed 2 bases, with 8 bases lying between them. Germline assignment: CDR1 SQVTM and CDR2 ANQGSEA. CDR3: CSVGTDNTEAFF. The CDR3 DNA is TGCAGCGTTGGGACAGACAACACTGAAGCTTTCTTT. Drawing the rest from reference TRBV29-1 and TRBJ1-1, the complete variable domain is SAVISQKPSRDICQRGTSLTIQCQVDSQVTMMFWYRQQPGQSLTLIATANQGSEATYESGFVIDKFPISRPNLTFSTLTVSNMSPEDSSIYLCSVGTDNTEAFFGQGTRLTVV.